Presented here are 14 T cell receptor beta chains from one specimen sequenced in a study of human T cells and chemical hapten exposure. Sample time point: patch test 3, about 24 weeks after DPC sensitization. The treatment here: therapeutic diphenylcyclopropenone sensitization with weekly scalp DPC. TCRdb ran MiXCR on the RACE reads and lists one entry per CDR3 protein. Of 95,000 to 150,000 distinct CDR3 sequences in the sample, about 11% are singletons; the top ten hold under 2.5%. Sequenced material: whole blood, taken in connection with sensitization to the hapten diphenylcyclopropenone (DPC). The receptors stem from a woman aged 45-59 years with alopecia areata. Some clones in this sample may be carry-over from other donors' samples.

The V and J genes are TRBV7-2 and TRBJ1-5; maybe TRBD1 (5 bases). The ends were cut back, 1 base at V and 5 bases at J, with 12 bases in the middle. This CDR3 comprises 15 residues. From germline, CDR1 is SGHTA and CDR2 FQGNSA. The CDR3 region has the DNA TGTGCCAGCAGCTTAGTATGGGGCGGGGATCAGCCCCAGCATTTT. It is translated as CASSLVWGGDQPQHF.

This clonotype was counted only a few times. The J gene is TRBJ2-7, the V gene TRBV20-1; D gene unclear. V was clipped by 6 bases and J by 3 bases, with 15 bases between them. The germline V gene encodes CDR1 DFQATT and CDR2 SNEGSKA (reference sequence). The length of the CDR3 is 13 residues. The DNA of the CDR3 is TGCAGTGCCCCGATCGGGCAGCTCTACGAGCAGTACTTC. Translation: CSAPIGQLYEQYF.

The rearrangement links TRBV9 to TRBJ2-2, with TRBD2 identical over 7 bases. CDR1 is SGDLS and CDR2 is YYNGEE in the germline V gene. With 1 base clipped from V and 4 bases from J, the junction kept 10 bases outside the gene matches. The CDR3 length is 17 residues. Here the CDR3 DNA reads TGTGCCAGCAGCGTAAAGGGAGGGAGGGCCCGCACCGGGGAGCTGTTTTTT. Its protein is CASSVKGGRARTGELFF.

In the case of this clonotype: This may be a read error: a much more frequent sequence differs by one nucleotide. The rearrangement uses TRBV20-1 and TRBJ2-7; D perhaps matches TRBD2 (5 bases). V lost 7 bases, J lost 2 bases, and 15 bases lay in between. In germline, CDR1 is DFQATT, CDR2 SNEGSKA (reference sequence). The CDR3 runs 13 residues. CDR3 sequence: CSVRVSATYEQYF. The CDR3 DNA sequence: TGCAGTGTTAGGGTTAGCGCCACCTACGAGCAGTACTTC.

The chain recombines TRBV7-2 with TRBJ1-1, with D possibly being TRBD1 (6 bases). The CDR3 runs to 12 residues. V gave up 5 bases and J gave up 9 bases, with 13 bases separating them. Germline CDR1 and CDR2: SGHTA and FQGNSA. CDR3 sequence: CASSDTGRKAFF. The DNA for the CDR3 is TGTGCCAGCAGCGACACAGGGAGGAAAGCTTTCTTT. Full variable domain (missing parts from reference TRBV7-2 and TRBJ1-1): GAGVSQSPSNKVTEKGKDVELRCDPISGHTALYWYRQSLGQGLEFLIYFQGNSAPDKSGLPSDRFSAERTGGSVSTLTIQRTQQEDSAVYLCASSDTGRKAFFGQGTRLTVV.

The chain uses TRBV7-9 and TRBJ2-1, with 13 bases matching TRBD2. V trimming: 4 bases; J trimming: 5 bases; junction bases outside the gene matches: 5. This CDR3 comprises 16 residues. The germline CDR1 and CDR2 sequences are SEHNR and FQNEAQ (reference sequence). CDR3 sequence reads: CASSSKLAGGDNEQFF. CDR3 nucleotide sequence: TGTGCCAGCAGCTCTAAACTAGCGGGGGGGGACAATGAGCAGTTCTTC.

The table lists this clonotype with many counts. CDR3 sequence: CASSYSTTGELFF. CDR3 in DNA: TGTGCCAGCAGTTACTCGACCACCGGGGAGCTGTTTTTT. The chain uses TRBV6-6 and TRBJ2-2; D unresolved. The CDR3 spans 13 residues. The ends were cut back, 0 bases at V and 4 bases at J, with 3 bases in the middle. The germline gives CDR1 MNHNY, CDR2 SVGAGI (reference sequence).

This clonotype appeared many times. This chain uses TRBV12-3 or TRBV12-4 with TRBJ1-5; no definite D call. Deletions cut 3 bases from V and 1 base from J, with 1 base between. This CDR3 is 12 amino acids long. CDR3 in DNA: TGTGCCAGCAGTTTCAGCAATCAGCCCCAGCATTTT. Amino acid sequence: CASSFSNQPQHF.

V gene TRBV4-2 combines with J gene TRBJ2-1; 7 bases map to TRBD2. CDR1 and CDR2 (germline): LGHNA, YNFKEQ. The junction had 5 bases not matched to a gene; V was cut back by 4 bases and J by 2 bases. CDR3 size: 15 residues. The CDR3 protein is CASSPGSGTYNEQFF. CDR3 nucleotide sequence: TGTGCCAGCAGCCCCGGCAGCGGGACCTACAATGAGCAGTTCTTC.

This clonotype was observed a handful of times. The chain combines TRBV12-3 or TRBV12-4 with TRBJ2-7, with 7 bases identical to TRBD1. J was trimmed by 6 bases and V by 5 bases; bases with no gene match: 7. The CDR3 is 13 amino acids. This CDR3 reads CASSPRTGPEQYF. CDR3 in DNA: TGTGCCAGCAGTCCCCGGACAGGCCCCGAGCAGTACTTC.

This clonotype has only a few counts. The V and J genes are TRBV5-1 and TRBJ1-2; D perhaps matches TRBD1 (5 bases). Germline CDR1 and CDR2: SGHRS and YFSETQ. With 4 bases removed from V and 6 bases from J, the gap between germline ends came to 13 bases. This CDR3 comprises 13 residues. The CDR3 sequence: CASSLGTADGYTF. CDR3 nucleotide sequence: TGCGCCAGCAGCCTGGGGACTGCTGATGGCTACACCTTC. Filled out from reference TRBV5-1 and TRBJ1-2, the complete variable domain reads KAGVTQTPRYLIKTRGQQVTLSCSPISGHRSVSWYQQTPGQGLQFLFEYFSETQRNKGNFPGRFSGRQFSNSRSEMNVSTLELGDSALYLCASSLGTADGYTFGSGTRLTVV.

The chain is built from TRBV12-3 or TRBV12-4 and TRBJ2-1; 8 bases fit TRBD2. Unmatched junction bases numbered 18, after V lost 6 bases and J lost 5 bases. The CDR3 runs to 18 residues. CDR3 nucleotide sequence: TGTGCCAGCAGCTCCAAGGGGTACGGGGGGGGCCGAGACAATGAGCAGTTCTTC. Protein product: CASSSKGYGGGRDNEQFF.

This clonotype turned up a few times. The V gene is TRBV29-1, the J gene TRBJ2-2; the D is unclear. In germline, CDR1 is SQVTM, CDR2 ANQGSEA. The V and J ends lost 4 bases and 6 bases respectively, with 6 bases between them. This CDR3 has 11 residues. CDR3 sequence reads: CSVAGAGELFF. Written as DNA, the CDR3 is TGCAGCGTTGCCGGTGCCGGGGAGCTGTTTTTT.

J is TRBJ2-2 and V is TRBV10-1; D is ambiguous. CDR1 WNHNN and CDR2 SYGVQD come from the germline V gene (reference sequence). The CDR3 runs 16 residues. Trimming took 2 bases from V and 1 from J, leaving 11 bases between them. In nucleotides, the CDR3 is TGCGCCAGCAGTGAGCGTCCCCCGTTGAACACCGGGGAGCTGTTTTTT. Translating it yields CASSERPPLNTGELFF.